This T cell receptor beta chain was obtained from a study of shared clonotypes between healthy human individuals. Adult donors, all healthy and HIV-negative, had no recent acute infections or vaccinations. Method: immunoSEQ multiplex PCR; TCRdb's copy keeps in-frame clones and lacks some. Seen here are 2 million to 3 million clones, 90% to 95% observed once, and the top ten hold approximately 0.37%. Trimming removed 5 bases from V and 4 bases from J, with 20 bases in between. This CDR3 spans 16 amino acids. The V gene's germline CDR1 is SGHTA and CDR2 FQGNSA. The rearrangement links TRBV7-2 to TRBJ1-1; a weak D match, TRBD1 (5 bases). What was sequenced was naive CD4+ T cells from PBMCs. Subset here: CD45RA+ positively selected. This receptor was taken from a man younger than 35 in good health. Some clones in this sample may be carry-over from other donors' samples. The CDR3: CASSAPPGTSGTEAFF. The CDR3 region has the DNA TGTGCCAGCAGCGCCCCCCCCGGGACCTCCGGCACTGAAGCTTTCTTT.